This T cell receptor beta chain was documented in a study of Ad26.COV2.S vaccination and SARS-CoV-2 variants. Findings and limits, study-wide: Relative to placebo recipients, vaccine recipients exhibited elevated spike-specific TCR breadth.

Stated treatment: some 20 received Ad26.COV2.S at low or high dose, single or two shots; about 5 received placebo; per-sample allocation not given. Specimens were obtained on day 63 following the first vaccine or placebo injection. The vaccine antigen was prefusion-stabilized Wuhan SARS-CoV-2 spike. In regard to this clone: Antigen unknown.

Germline lookup yields CDR1 SEHNR and CDR2 FQNEAQ (reference sequence). J lost 5 bases, V lost 5 bases, and 13 bases had no gene match. This CDR3 has 17 amino acids. Profiled with immunoSEQ multiplex PCR; TCRdb holds only in-frame clones, not every one. The sample lists 350,000 to 550,000 clones; roughly 89% were seen once. The receptor was isolated from a person between 18 and 65 years old who received the Ad26.COV2.S COVID-19 vaccine or a placebo. The sample here was peripheral blood, taken in a trial of Ad26.COV2.S vaccine versus placebo. This chain connects TRBV7-9 to TRBJ1-4; 8 bases are a match to TRBD1. Written as DNA, the CDR3 is TGTGCCAGCAGCATCAACAGGGGGGCCAGATTAAATGAAAAACTGTTTTTT. This encodes CASSINRGARLNEKLFF.